This TCR beta chain was captured in a study of T-cell reconstitution after alpha-beta-depleted transplantation in children. The sample holds a few counts of this clonotype. For TCRbeta, the library was prepared with unique molecular identifiers. From the PCR reads, TCRdb called clonotypes with MiXCR, one entry per CDR3 protein. The table shows 700,000 to 850,000 distinct CDR3 sequences, with around 17% occurring only once. This CDR3 has 15 amino acids. V lost 4 bases and J 8 bases, leaving 18 bases between the germline ends. Germline V gene sequence: CDR1 SEHNR, CDR2 FQNEAQ (reference sequence). This specimen consisted of PBMCs, mostly from graft donor cells, obtained 360 days after TCRalphabeta/CD19-depleted stem cell transplant. This chain joins TRBV7-9 and TRBJ2-1; D is possibly TRBD1 (6 bases). The clonotype comes from a male patient aged 10-17 years who had a stem cell transplant for acute lymphoblastic leukemia, so the T cells may come from the graft donor. CDR3 residues: CASSSNRGGKDEQFF. CDR3 in DNA: TGTGCCAGCAGCTCAAACAGAGGGGGTAAGGATGAGCAGTTCTTC.